These 31 T cell receptor beta chains share one sample of origin, sequenced in a study of shared clonotypes between healthy human individuals. Generated by immunoSEQ multiplex PCR, the TCRdb table keeps only in-frame clones and is missing some. The sample lists around 1,100,000 clones; 77% were seen once. The specimen sequenced was memory CD4+ T cells from PBMCs. Subset: CD45RA-negative fraction. The source is a man aged 18 to 29 in good health. Some clones in this sample may be carry-over from other donors' samples.

J is TRBJ2-2 and V is TRBV11-3; tentative D call: TRBD1 (6 bases). Trimming cost V 5 bases and J 5 bases, with 15 bases left between them. Germline CDR1 is SGHNT and CDR2 is YENEEA. The length of the CDR3 is 15 residues. CDR3 nucleotides: TGTGCCAGCAGCCCCCGGACAGCTTATACCGGGGAGCTGTTTTTT. Translating gives CASSPRTAYTGELFF.

This clone came up once. This sequence joins TRBV5-1 and TRBJ2-2, with D unresolved. Germline CDR1 is SGHRS and CDR2 is YFSETQ. This CDR3 comprises 13 residues. V was pared by 5 bases and J by 5 bases, with 10 bases between. The CDR3 DNA reads as TGCGCCAGCAGGGTTGTGCGGACCGGGGAGCTGTTTTTT. This codes for CASRVVRTGELFF.

The chain recombines TRBV7-3 with TRBJ2-2; D is undetermined. The CDR3 has 13 residues. Germline CDR1 SGHTA, CDR2 FQGTGA. Trimming pared 5 bases from V and 7 bases from J, leaving 11 bases between. CDR3 amino acids: CASSRRTSGELFF. In DNA, the CDR3 is TGTGCCAGCAGCCGTAGGACGAGCGGGGAGCTGTTTTTT.

The chain has TRBV28 and TRBJ2-7, with no clear D. CDR3 length: 11 amino acids. Germline CDR1 MDHEN, CDR2 SYDVKM. V was trimmed by 3 bases and J by 6 bases, leaving 6 bases between them. In DNA, the CDR3 is TGTGCCAGCAGTTTGACGGGCGAGCAGTACTTC. It codes for CASSLTGEQYF.

Note on this clone: This sample includes further DNA sequences coding for the same CDR3. V usage is TRBV4-1 and J usage is TRBJ2-7; 7 positions agree with TRBD2. This CDR3 contains 13 residues. Trimming removed 4 bases from V and 3 bases from J; junction bases left unmatched: 3. Germline CDR1 MGHRA, CDR2 YSYEKL. Here the CDR3 reads CASSRGTNYEQYF. DNA for the CDR3: TGCGCCAGCAGCCGTGGGACTAACTACGAGCAGTACTTC.

This chain links TRBV4-3 with TRBJ1-4, with a weak D call TRBD1 (5 bases). Germline V gene sequence: CDR1 LGHNA, CDR2 YSLEER. V was cut by 4 bases and J by 3 bases, with 12 bases left in between. The CDR3 is 15 residues long. The CDR3 nucleotides are TGCGCCAGCAGCCCGCCGGGACGGGCTAATGAAAAACTGTTTTTT. It yields the protein CASSPPGRANEKLFF.

The CDR3 region is CASSPEGGYTF. The CDR3 nucleotides read TGTGCCAGCAGCCCCGAGGGTGGCTACACCTTC. The chain is built from TRBV2 and TRBJ1-2; D is unclear. V was cut by 6 bases and J by 7 bases, with 9 bases left in between. The CDR3 spans 11 residues. Germline V gives CDR1 SNHLY, CDR2 FYNNEI.

This chain connects TRBV7-2 to TRBJ2-3, with 9 nucleotides matching TRBD2. Germline V gene sequence: CDR1 SGHTA, CDR2 FQGNSA. The CDR3 totals 17 residues. V gave up 5 bases and J gave up 1 base; unmatched junction bases: 10. The CDR3: CASSLGALAGRTDTQYF. The DNA for the CDR3 is TGTGCCAGCAGCCTTGGGGCTCTAGCGGGACGCACAGATACGCAGTATTTT.

The J gene is TRBJ2-1, the V gene TRBV11-1; 7 bases are shared with TRBD2. This CDR3 is 15 amino acids long. V shed 8 bases, J shed 0 bases, and the junction held 7 bases outside the gene matches. Germline assignment: CDR1 SGHAT and CDR2 FQDESV (reference sequence). The DNA for the CDR3 is TGTGCCAGCGCTTGGGGGGGACCCTCCTACAATGAGCAGTTCTTC. Translated: CASAWGGPSYNEQFF.

The chain is built from TRBV12-2 and TRBJ2-3; no DNA check was done on the table's D call, TRBD1. TRBV12-2 is flagged as a pseudogene. This CDR3 comprises 15 residues. This chain's CDR3 is CASRFRDIPTDTQYF. As DNA, the CDR3 is TGTGCAAGTCGCTTCCGGGACATACCCACAGATACGCAGTATTTT.

This chain links TRBV14 with TRBJ2-3, with 9 bases matching TRBD2. The CDR3 is 17 residues long. V lost 2 bases to trimming and J lost 2 bases; unmatched junction nucleotides: 8. From germline, CDR1 is SGHDN and CDR2 FVKESK. The chain's CDR3 is CASSQRAGGGDTDTQYF. The CDR3 DNA reads as TGTGCCAGCAGCCAACGAGCGGGAGGTGGGGACACAGATACGCAGTATTTT.

This rearrangement joins TRBV30 to TRBJ2-3; 7 nucleotides line up with TRBD2. V trimming: 5 bases; J trimming: 0 bases; junction bases outside the gene matches: 2. Germline loops: CDR1 GTSNPN, CDR2 SVGIG (reference sequence). The CDR3 runs to 13 residues. Here the CDR3 reads CAWDSGSTDTQYF. CDR3 coding DNA: TGTGCCTGGGATAGCGGGAGCACAGATACGCAGTATTTT.

This chain connects TRBV14 to TRBJ1-3; tentative D call: TRBD1 (6 bases). Trimming cost V 1 base and J 4 bases, with 8 bases left between them. The CDR3 has 14 amino acids. In germline, CDR1 is SGHDN, CDR2 FVKESK. CDR3: CASSQVTGGNTIYF. The CDR3 coding sequence is TGTGCCAGCAGCCAAGTTACAGGGGGAAACACCATATATTTT.

About this clone itself: It is likely a read error: a sequence one base away is far more abundant. This chain's CDR3 is CASSRNNNQPQHF. DNA of the CDR3: TGTGCCAGCAGCCGAAATAACAATCAGCCCCAGCATTTT. The chain couples TRBV14 to TRBJ1-5; D not certain. V was pared by 4 bases and J by 3 bases, with 7 bases between. The CDR3 is 13 residues long. The germline V gene has CDR1 SGHDN and CDR2 FVKESK.

This clone was detected once. This CDR3 reads CASSFGNEQFF. For the CDR3, the DNA is TGTGCCAGCAGCTTTGGGAATGAGCAGTTCTTC. The chain links TRBV7-2 to TRBJ2-1; D not certain. The CDR3 is made up of 11 amino acids. V was clipped by 3 bases and J by 7 bases, with 4 bases between them. Germline CDR1 SGHTA, CDR2 FQGNSA. The whole variable domain, remainder taken from reference TRBV7-2 and TRBJ2-1, is GAGVSQSPSNKVTEKGKDVELRCDPISGHTALYWYRQSLGQGLEFLIYFQGNSAPDKSGLPSDRFSAERTGGSVSTLTIQRTQQEDSAVYLCASSFGNEQFFGPGTRLTVL.

The gene calls are TRBV7-2 and TRBJ1-2; a possible D gene is TRBD1 (6 bases). The germline V gene has CDR1 SGHTA and CDR2 FQGNSA. This CDR3 has 14 residues. V was clipped by 0 bases and J by 5 bases, with 10 bases between them. Here the CDR3 reads CASSLAGQGYGYTF. CDR3 DNA sequence: TGTGCCAGCAGCTTAGCGGGGCAGGGGTATGGCTACACCTTC.

This chain connects TRBV7-2 to TRBJ2-7; 8 bases are a match to TRBD2. The CDR3 has 17 amino acids. The V gene's germline CDR1 is SGHTA and CDR2 FQGNSA. Trimming took 3 bases from V and 1 from J; bases not matched to a gene: 11. The chain's CDR3 is CASSFGLAGYYSYEQYF. CDR3 nucleotide sequence: TGTGCCAGCAGCTTTGGGCTAGCGGGTTACTATTCCTACGAGCAGTACTTC.

This clone has a single count. The chain recombines TRBV18 with TRBJ1-1, with 8 bases lining up with TRBD1. V lost 3 bases, J lost 2 bases, and 5 bases stayed unmatched. The CDR3 loop spans 15 amino acids. Per the germline V gene, CDR1 is KGHSH and CDR2 is LQKENI. CDR3 in DNA: TGTGCCAGCTCACCCCAGGGGGCGCGCAACACTGAAGCTTTCTTT. It translates to CASSPQGARNTEAFF.

This chain joins TRBV11-2 and TRBJ2-1; the D gene is possibly TRBD2 (6 bases). CDR1 and CDR2 from the germline V gene are SGHAT and FQNNGV. The CDR3 loop spans 14 amino acids. The germline V and J ends were trimmed by 5 bases and 9 bases, with 17 bases remaining between them. The DNA of the CDR3 is TGTGCCAGCAGCGACATCAGACTAGTCTCTGAGCAGTTCTTC. It codes for CASSDIRLVSEQFF. Full variable domain (remainder filled in from reference TRBV11-2 and TRBJ2-1): EAGVAQSPRYKIIEKRQSVAFWCNPISGHATLYWYQQILGQGPKLLIQFQNNGVVDDSQLPKDRFSAERLKGVDSTLKIQPAKLEDSAVYLCASSDIRLVSEQFFGPGTRLTVL.

The genes are TRBV19 and TRBJ1-5; D is perhaps TRBD1 (5 bases). Per the germline V gene, CDR1 is LNHDA and CDR2 is SQIVND (reference sequence). The CDR3 covers 15 residues. Between the trimmed V and J ends, which lost 5 bases and 2 bases, there was a span of 13 bases. The CDR3 loop reads CASSWGSWGNQPQHF. DNA for the CDR3: TGTGCCAGTAGTTGGGGCAGTTGGGGCAATCAGCCCCAGCATTTT.

The chain has TRBV25-1 and TRBJ2-7; the match to TRBD2 covers 9 bases. This CDR3 is built from 14 residues. V was clipped by 4 bases and J by 4 bases; unmatched bases: 5. Germline V gene data show CDR1 as MGHDK and CDR2 as SYGVNS. The CDR3 spells CASSGGREGYEQYF. The CDR3 DNA reads as TGTGCCAGCAGTGGAGGGCGGGAGGGTTACGAGCAGTACTTC.

The gene calls are TRBV6-5 and TRBJ2-7; the match to TRBD2 covers 9 bases. This CDR3 region has 15 residues. V shed 6 bases, J shed 4 bases, and the junction held 10 bases outside the gene matches. CDR1 is MNHEY and CDR2 is SVGAGI in the germline V gene. The CDR3 bases are TGTGCCAGCAGAGGAAGCGGGAGGTCGTCTTACGAGCAGTACTTC. Translation: CASRGSGRSSYEQYF.

This sequence joins TRBV5-4 and TRBJ2-3, with 13 bases lining up with TRBD2. Trimming took 6 bases from V and 1 from J; bases not matched to a gene: 5. The germline V gene has CDR1 SGHNT and CDR2 YYREEE (reference sequence). The CDR3 contains 16 residues. The DNA for the CDR3 is TGTGCCAGCAAAAGACTAGCGGGAGGCCGCACAGATACGCAGTATTTT. The encoded protein is CASKRLAGGRTDTQYF. Filled out from reference TRBV5-4 and TRBJ2-3, the complete variable domain reads ETGVTQSPTHLIKTRGQQVTLRCSSQSGHNTVSWYQQALGQGPQFIFQYYREEENGRGNFPPRFSGLQFPNYSSELNVNALELDDSALYLCASKRLAGGRTDTQYFGPGTRLTVL.

This clone has more than one count but fewer than ten. Other DNA sequences in this sample translate to the same CDR3. The chain links TRBV7-2 to TRBJ2-7; 7 bases map to TRBD1. CDR1 is SGHTA, CDR2 FQGNSA, per germline. There are 14 residues in the CDR3. The V segment lost 3 bases and the J segment 0 bases; nucleotides outside the gene matches: 2. The CDR3 sequence is CASSFRQGSYEQYF. CDR3 DNA sequence: TGTGCCAGCAGCTTCCGACAGGGCTCCTACGAGCAGTACTTC.

This clone occurred a few times. The rearrangement uses TRBV28 and TRBJ2-7, with 7 positions matching TRBD1. Germline V gene lookup returns CDR1 MDHEN and CDR2 SYDVKM. The CDR3 sequence is 15 residues long. The junction had 5 bases not matched to a gene; V was cut back by 3 bases and J by 0 bases. The CDR3 bases are TGTGCCAGCAGTTTTGGGACAGCCAACTCCTACGAGCAGTACTTC. Translated: CASSFGTANSYEQYF.

Comment on this clone: Other DNA sequences in the sample encode the same CDR3. The chain recombines TRBV9 with TRBJ2-2; no definite D call. V was clipped by 0 bases and J by 1 base, with 4 bases between them. CDR1 is SGDLS and CDR2 is YYNGEE in the germline V gene. This CDR3 has 14 residues. CDR3 sequence (DNA): TGTGCCAGCAGCGTAGAGGGGAACACCGGGGAGCTGTTTTTT. Its protein is CASSVEGNTGELFF.

This chain connects TRBV6-1 to TRBJ1-2, with D tentatively TRBD1 (5 bases). Trimming took 2 bases from V and 6 from J, leaving 10 bases between them. This CDR3 has 13 residues. The germline gives CDR1 MNHNS, CDR2 SASEGT. CDR3 sequence (DNA): TGTGCCAGCAGTGAAAGCAGGGAGGATGGCTACACCTTC. Amino acids: CASSESREDGYTF.

This chain connects TRBV28 to TRBJ2-7, with 8 bases identical to TRBD2. CDR3 length equals 14 residues. Germline CDR1 and CDR2: MDHEN and SYDVKM. Germline trimming cut 6 bases from V and 2 bases from J; bases unmatched to any gene: 6. CDR3 region: CASRIPGLAYEQYF. CDR3 nucleotide sequence: TGTGCCAGCAGGATACCGGGACTAGCCTACGAGCAGTACTTC.

This chain connects TRBV6-1 to TRBJ1-2; the match to TRBD1 covers 7 bases. From germline, CDR1 is MNHNS and CDR2 SASEGT. V lost 3 bases, J lost 4 bases, and 5 bases stayed unmatched. This CDR3 has 14 residues. CDR3 coding DNA: TGTGCCAGCAGTGAGGTGACAGGGCCCTATGGCTACACCTTC. Protein sequence: CASSEVTGPYGYTF.

The chain links TRBV6-1 to TRBJ1-5, with 8 bases identical to TRBD1. V gave up 1 base and J gave up 6 bases; unmatched junction bases: 2. The CDR3 spans 14 residues. Germline CDR1 MNHNS, CDR2 SASEGT. CDR3 DNA: TGTGCCAGCAGTGAAGTCACAGGGGGTCAGCCCCAGCATTTT. It codes for CASSEVTGGQPQHF.

The rearrangement links TRBV6-5 to TRBJ2-5; D is tentatively TRBD1 or TRBD2 (5 bases each). The J call may be incorrect, as the DNA end agrees better with TRBJ2-7. The CDR3 contains 13 residues. From germline, CDR1 is MNHEY and CDR2 SVGAGI. CDR3 amino acids: CASIGDAPYEQYF. CDR3 sequence (DNA): TGTGCCAGCATAGGGGACGCACCCTACGAGCAGTACTTC.